The rows below give T cell receptor beta chains drawn from one sample of a study of CD8+ T cells in alopecia areata. Produced via immunoSEQ multiplex PCR; TCRdb's table is partial and in-frame only. The data contain about 210,000 clones, about 58% of them seen just once; the ten biggest clones take up around 1.6%. Specimen: CD4+ T cells sorted from blood, collected at week 4, from a patient treated with tofacitinib. These receptors were obtained from a human donor with alopecia areata. CDR3s include the opening cysteine and the closing phenylalanine or tryptophan. The order of the fields is clone size, J gene, V gene, D gene, CDR3 protein, CDR3 DNA. A D gene is named only where the DNA matches it firmly. Size is stated for part of the rows, as once, few or many counts, or as a class when the clone is expanded.

few TRBJ2-2 TRBV5-1 NA CASRPDIPFTGELFF TGCGCCAGCAGACCCGACATACCGTTCACCGGGGAGCTGTTTTTT
NA TRBJ2-1 TRBV13 NA CASSSTRYNEQFF TGTGCCAGCAGCTCGACTAGGTACAATGAGCAGTTCTTC
NA TRBJ2-7 TRBV29-1 TRBD1 CSVEGQGVEQYF TGCAGCGTTGAGGGACAGGGGGTCGAGCAGTACTTC
NA TRBJ2-7 TRBV14 NA CASSHSNYEQYF TGTGCCAGCAGCCACTCAAACTACGAGCAGTACTTC
NA TRBJ2-3 TRBV7-2 NA CASSPRSATDTQYF TGTGCCAGCAGCCCCCGATCCGCCACAGATACGCAGTATTTT
NA TRBJ2-1 TRBV2 TRBD2 CASRGTNNEQFF TGTGCCAGCAGAGGGACTAACAATGAGCAGTTCTTC
NA TRBJ2-1 TRBV5-1 TRBD1 CASSLSPGIQGDEQFF TGCGCCAGCAGCTTGTCTCCTGGGATCCAGGGGGATGAGCAGTTCTTC
NA TRBJ2-3 TRBV2 TRBD2 CASSEASGGKDTQYF TGTGCCAGCAGTGAAGCTAGCGGGGGCAAGGATACGCAGTATTTT
NA TRBJ2-1 TRBV7-9 TRBD1 CASSPDRVRNEQFF TGTGCCAGCAGCCCGGACAGGGTGAGGAATGAGCAGTTCTTC
NA TRBJ2-3 TRBV30 NA CAWGRVAVSTDTQYF TGTGCCTGGGGAAGGGTTGCAGTAAGCACAGATACGCAGTATTTT
NA TRBJ2-1 TRBV4-1 TRBD2 CASSQYGLAGGDEQFF TGCGCCAGCAGCCAATACGGACTAGCGGGGGGTGATGAGCAGTTCTTC
NA TRBJ1-1 TRBV7-9 TRBD1 CASSFTSTGADTEAFF TGTGCCAGCAGCTTCACATCGACAGGGGCGGACACTGAAGCTTTCTTT
NA TRBJ2-2 TRBV30 TRBD1 CAWSPRTGITGELFF TGTGCCTGGAGTCCTCGGACAGGGATCACCGGGGAGCTGTTTTTT
once TRBJ2-1 TRBV25-1 NA CASSDSWWDEQFF TGTGCCAGCAGTGATTCGTGGTGGGATGAGCAGTTCTTC
NA TRBJ1-2 TRBV29-1 NA CSVRTGVGGYTF TGCAGCGTTCGAACGGGGGTTGGTGGCTACACCTTC
NA TRBJ2-2 TRBV12-5 TRBD2 CASGPGLGNTGELFF TGTGCTAGTGGACCCGGACTAGGCAACACCGGGGAGCTGTTTTTT
NA TRBJ2-3 TRBV6-5 NA CASSYRGMNTDTQYF TGTGCCAGCAGTTACCGCGGCATGAACACAGATACGCAGTATTTT
NA TRBJ1-2 TRBV6-5 NA CASSYLGADYGYTF TGTGCCAGCAGTTACCTGGGGGCGGACTATGGCTACACCTTC
NA TRBJ1-2 TRBV2 NA CASSAQLGSYTF TGTGCCAGCAGTGCGCAACTTGGGAGCTACACCTTC
few TRBJ2-3 TRBV7-6 NA CASSLTSRGADTQYF TGTGCCAGCAGCTTAACTTCCAGGGGCGCAGATACGCAGTATTTT
many TRBJ2-7 TRBV11-2 TRBD1 CASSLVASGTATYEQYF TGTGCCAGCAGCTTAGTAGCGTCTGGGACAGCTACCTACGAGCAGTACTTC
many TRBJ1-3 TRBV25-1 NA CASSEPGVYNTIYF TGTGCCAGCAGTGAGCCAGGGGTCTACAACACCATATATTTT
NA TRBJ2-5 TRBV2 NA CASSARGRGETQYF TGTGCCAGCAGTGCTCGGGGGCGGGGAGAGACCCAGTACTTC
NA TRBJ2-7 TRBV7-6 TRBD1 CASSSTGDYEQYF TGTGCCAGCAGCTCCACAGGGGACTACGAGCAGTACTTC
few TRBJ2-3 TRBV10-1 NA CASSGSGLTQYF TGCGCCAGCAGTGGATCCGGGCTTACGCAGTATTTT
NA TRBJ1-1 TRBV20-1 NA CSGQENTEAFF TGCAGTGGACAGGAGAACACTGAAGCTTTCTTT
NA TRBJ1-5 TRBV30 TRBD1 CAWSKGQGNQPQHF TGTGCCTGGAGTAAGGGACAGGGTAACCAGCCCCAGCATTTT
NA TRBJ2-4 TRBV30 NA CAWSPGAQNIQYF TGTGCCTGGAGTCCGGGGGCTCAAAACATTCAGTACTTC
few TRBJ2-2 TRBV7-2 NA CASSTNTGELFF TGTGCCAGCAGCACTAACACCGGGGAGCTGTTTTTT
few TRBJ2-2 TRBV29-1 NA CSVVSRIGTGELFF TGCAGCGTTGTCAGCAGAATCGGGACCGGGGAGCTGTTTTTT
few TRBJ1-1 TRBV30 NA CAWRGGNTEAFF TGTGCCTGGAGAGGGGGGAACACTGAAGCTTTCTTT
NA TRBJ2-3 TRBV15 NA CATSRAVRDTQYF TGTGCCACCAGCAGAGCGGTGAGAGATACGCAGTATTTT
NA TRBJ2-3 TRBV9 TRBD2 CASSPSGGRGADTQYF TGTGCCAGCAGCCCCAGCGGAGGGCGGGGGGCAGATACGCAGTATTTT
NA TRBJ2-5 TRBV4-3 TRBD2 CASSPTSGGAVETQYF TGCGCCAGCAGCCCGACTAGCGGGGGGGCCGTAGAGACCCAGTACTTC
NA TRBJ2-5 TRBV30 TRBD2 CASGLAGRETQYF TGTGCCTCGGGACTAGCGGGTAGGGAGACCCAGTACTTC
NA TRBJ1-6 TRBV27 NA CASSLISGSPLHF TGTGCCAGCAGCCTGATTTCGGGATCACCCCTCCACTTT
NA TRBJ2-7 TRBV29-1 NA CSAQRSLGSEQYF TGCAGCGCCCAACGATCACTCGGCAGCGAGCAGTACTTC
NA TRBJ1-1 TRBV30 TRBD1 CAWRSPGQVNTEAFF TGTGCCTGGAGATCCCCGGGACAGGTGAACACTGAAGCTTTCTTT
NA TRBJ1-2 TRBV7-2 TRBD1 CASSPDRGYGYTF TGTGCCAGCAGCCCAGACAGGGGCTATGGCTACACCTTC
NA TRBJ1-2 TRBV30 NA CAWTTDYGYTF TGTGCCTGGACGACAGACTATGGCTACACCTTC
NA TRBJ2-3 TRBV13 TRBD2 CASSPRGGPDTQYF TGTGCCAGCAGTCCCCGGGGGGGACCAGATACGCAGTATTTT
few TRBJ2-3 TRBV18 TRBD1 CASSSPGQGTDTQYF TGTGCCAGCTCATCGCCGGGACAGGGAACAGATACGCAGTATTTT
NA TRBJ1-2 TRBV6-5 NA CASSPQRGAGYTF TGTGCCAGCAGTCCTCAACGCGGGGCTGGCTACACCTTC
NA TRBJ2-7 TRBV4-1 NA CASSQQTGSSYEQYF TGCGCCAGCAGCCAACAGACAGGTTCCTCCTACGAGCAGTACTTC
NA TRBJ2-2 TRBV29-1 TRBD1 CSGQGANTGELFF TGCAGCGGACAGGGGGCGAACACCGGGGAGCTGTTTTTT
NA TRBJ2-7 TRBV9 NA CASSVEGGSSYEQYF TGTGCCAGCAGCGTAGAGGGTGGGAGCTCCTACGAGCAGTACTTC